The following is a T cell receptor (beta chain) sequence with its context. The germline V gene encodes CDR1 SGHTA and CDR2 FQGTGA. This CDR3 contains 16 residues. The ends lost 2 bases at V and 7 bases at J; junction bases unmatched: 13. The sample is drawn from a study of blood T cell repertoires in COVID-19. For the study at large: Some COVID-19 samples were acute and others convalescent; all came from the United States, Italy and Spain. PBMCs, B-cell-depleted T cells, or T cells provided the cDNA or gDNA that made up the material.

In the authors' methods: Nucleated cell number was recorded as an estimate derived from reference gene primer amplification. The assay was immunoSEQ multiplex PCR, and TCRdb's table has in-frame clones only and misses some. The V and J calls and clone size were taken over from that table, and D and trimming were inferred from the DNA. Of roughly 45,000 clones in the sample, over 70% were seen once. V and J are TRBV7-3 and TRBJ2-7; 8 bases align to TRBD2. This receptor was taken from a woman aged 55-69 years with acute or convalescent COVID-19. Sequenced input: peripheral blood. CDR3 amino acids: CASSLDPSAGAGEQYF. The CDR3 DNA follows: TGTGCCAGCAGCTTAGACCCCTCAGCGGGGGCCGGGGAGCAGTACTTC.